Listed here are 28 T cell receptor beta chains from one sample, sequenced in a study of long-term antiretroviral therapy in people with HIV. Version v3.0 of the immunoSEQ assay ran at survey level. The data were produced by immunoSEQ multiplex PCR, yet TCRdb's version contains in-frame clones alone and is incomplete. The repertoire consists of 25,000 to 35,000 clones, with 95% to 98% occurring once and the leading ten covering 2.5% to 3%. The sequencing here drew on unsorted PBMCs, taken 6.9 years after starting antiretroviral therapy. The receptors stem from a man aged 25-45 years with HIV.

Within the sample, this clone is medium-sized (0.01 to 0.1%). This chain connects TRBV10-3 to TRBJ1-2; no clear D gene. Germline V gene lookup returns CDR1 ENHRY and CDR2 SYGVKD. The V gene lost 0 bases and the J gene lost 4 bases, with 6 bases spanning the gap. The CDR3 length is 13 residues. CDR3 in DNA: TGTGCCATCAGTGAGTCGACCAGCTATGGCTACACCTTC. Protein product: CAISESTSYGYTF.

The chain links TRBV7-2 to TRBJ2-2; the match to TRBD1 covers 9 bases. Germline values: CDR1 SGHTA, CDR2 FQGNSA. V shed 5 bases, J shed 8 bases, and the junction held 9 bases outside the gene matches. The CDR3 loop spans 15 amino acids. CDR3 DNA: TGTGCCAGCAGCCCAGCCGGGACAGGGTATGGGGAGCTGTTTTTT. Amino acid sequence: CASSPAGTGYGELFF.

V and J are TRBV28 and TRBJ2-7, with 16 positions matching TRBD2. V trimming: 5 bases; J trimming: 2 bases; junction bases outside the gene matches: 6. The CDR3 length is 17 residues. Germline CDR1 MDHEN, CDR2 SYDVKM. The CDR3 loop reads CASSSPGLAGGTYEQYF. CDR3 DNA sequence: TGTGCCAGCAGTAGCCCGGGACTAGCGGGAGGGACCTACGAGCAGTACTTC. The full variable domain, in which reference TRBV28 and TRBJ2-7 provide the parts outside the CDR3, is DVKVTQSSRYLVKRTGEKVFLECVQDMDHENMFWYRQDPGLGLRLIYFSYDVKMKEKGDIPEGYSVSREKKERFSLILESASTNQTSMYLCASSSPGLAGGTYEQYFGPGTRLTVT.

This sequence joins TRBV10-3 and TRBJ1-1, with TRBD1 identical over 7 bases. Germline loops: CDR1 ENHRY, CDR2 SYGVKD. Losses at the gene ends were 9 bases for V and 1 base for J; bases not matched to a gene: 8. The CDR3 has 14 amino acids. CDR3 sequence (DNA): TGTGCCATATCAACCGGGACAGAGAACACTGAAGCTTTCTTT. Residues: CAISTGTENTEAFF.

The V call is TRBV29-1, the J call TRBJ1-1, with 7 bases fitting TRBD1. The V and J ends lost 6 bases and 4 bases, in that order; junction bases with no gene match: 5. CDR1 is SQVTM and CDR2 is ANQGSEA in the germline V gene. The CDR3 totals 12 residues. CDR3 sequence (DNA): TGCAGCGTCGTACAGGGGAGCACTGAAGCTTTCTTT. The encoded protein is CSVVQGSTEAFF.

In this sample, this clone turned up once. The chain recombines TRBV7-6 with TRBJ2-1, with 9 bases aligning to TRBD1. CDR1 and CDR2 (germline): SGHVS, FNYEAQ. V lost 2 bases to trimming and J lost 9 bases; unmatched junction nucleotides: 8. There are 15 residues in the CDR3. The CDR3 is CASSLNGQGFGEQFF. The CDR3 DNA is TGTGCCAGCAGCTTAAATGGACAGGGGTTTGGTGAGCAGTTCTTC.

This chain connects TRBV7-6 to TRBJ2-1; TRBD2 matches at 9 bases. The CDR3 extends over 15 amino acids. CDR1 is SGHVS, CDR2 FNYEAQ, per germline. With 2 bases clipped from V and 6 bases from J, the junction kept 5 bases outside the gene matches. CDR3 coding DNA: TGTGCCAGCAGCTTATCAGCGGGAGGAGGCAATGAGCAGTTCTTC. Residues: CASSLSAGGGNEQFF.

The count of this clone is one. The chain links TRBV23-1 to TRBJ1-3; D remains ambiguous. TRBV23-1 is an ORF for which the function is uncertain. The germline V and J ends were trimmed by 5 bases and 0 bases, with 14 bases remaining between them. This CDR3 comprises 16 residues. As DNA, the CDR3 is TGCGCCAGCAGTACGAGACCGCACAGCTCTGGAAACACCATATATTTT. Its protein is CASSTRPHSSGNTIYF.

This rearrangement joins TRBV5-1 to TRBJ2-7; the match to TRBD1 covers 9 bases. Trimming cost V 3 bases and J 3 bases; bases outside gene matches: 13. The CDR3 loop spans 17 amino acids. Germline V gene data show CDR1 as SGHRS and CDR2 as YFSETQ. CDR3: CASSSGLIPGQGYEQYF. The CDR3 DNA reads as TGCGCCAGCAGCTCTGGACTAATCCCGGGACAGGGCTACGAGCAGTACTTC.

CDR3 DNA: TGTGCCAGCAGCCGAGTGGCATACGAGCAGTACTTC. It codes for CASSRVAYEQYF. This rearrangement joins TRBV6-6 to TRBJ2-7; no clear D gene. The CDR3 is 12 residues long. Germline-derived CDR1 and CDR2 are MNHNY and SVGAGI (reference sequence). Trimming took off 6 bases at V and 4 bases at J, with 10 bases between the two ends.

The chain employs TRBV2 and TRBJ2-7, with 8 bases matching TRBD1. V shed 5 bases, J shed 2 bases, and the junction held 8 bases outside the gene matches. CDR1 is SNHLY, CDR2 FYNNEI, per germline. The length of the CDR3 is 15 residues. CDR3 region: CASSRGQGVTYEQYF. The DNA of the CDR3 is TGTGCCAGCAGTAGAGGACAGGGTGTCACCTACGAGCAGTACTTC.

The V gene is TRBV11-2, the J gene TRBJ2-3; D may be TRBD2 (5 bases). CDR3 size: 14 residues. Germline V gene lookup returns CDR1 SGHAT and CDR2 FQNNGV. Deletions cut 1 base from V and 6 bases from J, with 11 bases between. CDR3 amino acids: CASSLAGLRDTQYF. The CDR3, as DNA: TGTGCCAGCAGCTTAGCCGGACTTAGGGATACGCAGTATTTT. Variable domain in full (rest from reference TRBV11-2 and TRBJ2-3): EAGVAQSPRYKIIEKRQSVAFWCNPISGHATLYWYQQILGQGPKLLIQFQNNGVVDDSQLPKDRFSAERLKGVDSTLKIQPAKLEDSAVYLCASSLAGLRDTQYFGPGTRLTVL.

The chain carries TRBV5-1 and TRBJ1-1; no definite D call. Germline V gene sequence: CDR1 SGHRS, CDR2 YFSETQ. Trimming removed 0 bases from V and 0 bases from J, with 15 bases in between. This CDR3 contains 17 residues. Here the CDR3 DNA reads TGCGCCAGCAGCTTGGAATTTAATAGGGCCATGAACACTGAAGCTTTCTTT. As protein: CASSLEFNRAMNTEAFF.

The DNA of the CDR3 is TGTGCCAGCTCAGGCGACAGCCACTACGAGCAGTACTTC. This codes for CASSGDSHYEQYF. V is TRBV6-5 and J is TRBJ2-7; possibly TRBD1 for D (5 bases). Germline assignment: CDR1 MNHEY and CDR2 SVGAGI. V was shortened by 8 bases and J by 3 bases, with 14 bases between the two germline ends. This CDR3 has 13 residues.

The chain is built from TRBV30 and TRBJ1-3; D unclear. Per germline, CDR1 GTSNPN and CDR2 SVGIG (reference sequence). CDR3 length: 12 residues. Trimming stripped 2 bases from V and 6 bases from J, with 8 bases between. CDR3 in amino acids: CAWSRTENTIYF. DNA of the CDR3: TGTGCCTGGAGTCGCACAGAAAACACCATATATTTT. The whole variable domain, remainder taken from reference TRBV30 and TRBJ1-3, is SQTIHQWPATLVQPVGSPLSLECTVEGTSNPNLYWYRQAAGRGLQLLFYSVGIGQISSEVPQNLSASRPQDRQFILSSKKLLLSDSGFYLCAWSRTENTIYFGEGSWLTVV.

The V and J genes are TRBV10-1 and TRBJ2-1; 7 bases are a match to TRBD2. This CDR3 is built from 15 residues. Germline V gene lookup returns CDR1 WNHNN and CDR2 SYGVQD (reference sequence). V shed 7 bases and J 1 base; nucleotides not matched to a gene: 7. The CDR3 nucleotides are TGCGCCAGCATAATGCGGGAGATATCCTACAATGAGCAGTTCTTC. It codes for CASIMREISYNEQFF.

The chain links TRBV21-1 to TRBJ2-7; TRBD2 is the table's D call, not checked against the DNA. TRBV21-1 is deemed a pseudogene. The CDR3 extends over 16 amino acids. The CDR3 DNA reads as TGTGCCAGCAGCAAAGTCGGGACTATAACCCCCTACGAGCAGTACTTC. It translates to CASSKVGTITPYEQYF.

The chain recombines TRBV7-3 with TRBJ2-3, with D possibly called TRBD1 or TRBD2 (6 bases each). The germline V gene encodes CDR1 SGHTA and CDR2 FQGTGA. The CDR3 has 13 amino acids. The V gene lost 3 bases and the J gene lost 6 bases, with 10 bases spanning the gap. CDR3 sequence (DNA): TGTGCCAGCAGCTTCGGGGGCAAGGATACGCAGTATTTT. Protein sequence: CASSFGGKDTQYF.

This chain connects TRBV30 to TRBJ1-5; D not certain. CDR1 is GTSNPN, CDR2 SVGIG, per germline (reference sequence). Trimming took 7 bases from V and 4 from J, leaving 11 bases between them. This CDR3 contains 12 residues. Here the CDR3 reads CAFRATNQPQHF. In DNA, the CDR3 is TGTGCCTTCCGGGCCACAAATCAGCCCCAGCATTTT.

This sequence joins TRBV27 and TRBJ1-1; unclear D gene. Germline loops: CDR1 MNHEY, CDR2 SMNVEV (reference sequence). This CDR3 has 13 residues. V lost 2 bases, J lost 1 base, and 5 bases lay in between. CDR3 in amino acids: CASSLRQNTEAFF. CDR3 coding DNA: TGTGCCAGCAGTTTACGACAGAACACTGAAGCTTTCTTT.

V usage is TRBV15 and J usage is TRBJ2-5; D could derive from TRBD1 or TRBD2 (5 bases each). Germline V gene lookup returns CDR1 LNHNV and CDR2 YYDKDF (reference sequence). CDR3 size: 16 residues. V lost 3 bases and J lost 4, with 18 bases in between. CDR3 residues: CATSRRGSGLSETQYF. The CDR3 DNA sequence: TGTGCCACCAGCAGGAGAGGGTCAGGGCTTTCAGAGACCCAGTACTTC.

The CDR3 bases are TGCGCCAGCAGCTCCAACGGACAGGGGGCGTGGGAGCAGTACTTC. This translates into CASSSNGQGAWEQYF. The J gene is TRBJ2-7, the V gene TRBV5-1; 11 bases agree with TRBD1. The germline V gene has CDR1 SGHRS and CDR2 YFSETQ. J was trimmed by 7 bases and V by 3 bases; bases with no gene match: 9. The CDR3 runs 15 residues.

The genes are TRBV5-4 and TRBJ2-7, with D possibly TRBD1 on 6 matching bases. Trimming took off 3 bases at V and 5 bases at J, with 18 bases between the two ends. The CDR3 extends over 15 amino acids. Germline assignment: CDR1 SGHNT and CDR2 YYREEE (reference sequence). The CDR3 loop reads CASSSQLARGDEQYF. CDR3 sequence (DNA): TGTGCCAGCAGCTCTCAGTTGGCCAGGGGCGACGAGCAGTACTTC.

This sequence joins TRBV5-1 and TRBJ2-7; 12 bases match TRBD2. J was trimmed by 6 bases and V by 4 bases; bases with no gene match: 17. The CDR3 extends over 18 amino acids. Germline V gives CDR1 SGHRS, CDR2 YFSETQ. CDR3: CASSPVRLAGAKMGEQYF. The CDR3 coding sequence is TGCGCCAGCAGCCCAGTCCGACTAGCGGGAGCAAAAATGGGCGAGCAGTACTTC. The variable domain in full, completed from reference TRBV5-1 and TRBJ2-7, reads KAGVTQTPRYLIKTRGQQVTLSCSPISGHRSVSWYQQTPGQGLQFLFEYFSETQRNKGNFPGRFSGRQFSNSRSEMNVSTLELGDSALYLCASSPVRLAGAKMGEQYFGPGTRLTVT.

This chain connects TRBV7-3 to TRBJ1-3; 11 nucleotides match TRBD1. Per the germline V gene, CDR1 is SGHTA and CDR2 is FQGTGA. Trimming cost V 5 bases and J 4 bases; bases outside gene matches: 7. The CDR3 has 16 amino acids. The CDR3 region is CASSPHGQGAGNTIYF. For the CDR3, the DNA is TGTGCCAGCAGCCCCCACGGACAGGGGGCAGGAAACACCATATATTTT.

This clone was observed once. The chain recombines TRBV7-8 with TRBJ2-3; D is unclear. Trimming stripped 5 bases from V and 0 bases from J, with 12 bases between. In germline, CDR1 is SGHVS, CDR2 FQNEAQ. The CDR3 length is 15 residues. CDR3: CASSPEITSTDTQYF. The CDR3 region has the DNA TGTGCCAGCAGCCCAGAAATCACCAGCACAGATACGCAGTATTTT.

This chain links TRBV6-5 with TRBJ2-4, with TRBD2 identical over 14 bases. J gave up 8 bases and V 0 bases, and 0 bases lay outside the gene matches. This CDR3 contains 15 residues. Germline loops: CDR1 MNHEY, CDR2 SVGAGI. The chain's CDR3 is CASSYSGLAGDIQYF. CDR3 nucleotide sequence: TGTGCCAGCAGTTACTCGGGACTAGCGGGAGACATTCAGTACTTC.

This chain links TRBV14 with TRBJ1-2; 12 nucleotides agree with TRBD1. The germline CDR1 and CDR2 sequences are SGHDN and FVKESK. With 3 bases clipped from V and 8 bases from J, the junction kept 4 bases outside the gene matches. The CDR3 sequence is 14 residues long. The CDR3 sequence: CASSHSGQGAGYTF. As DNA, the CDR3 is TGTGCCAGCAGCCATTCGGGACAGGGGGCCGGCTACACCTTC. The whole variable domain, remainder taken from reference TRBV14 and TRBJ1-2, is EAGVTQFPSHSVIEKGQTVTLRCDPISGHDNLYWYRRVMGKEIKFLLHFVKESKQDESGMPNNRFLAERTGGTYSTLKVQPAELEDSGVYFCASSHSGQGAGYTFGSGTRLTVV.